These 27 T cell receptor beta chains share one sample of origin, sequenced in a study of shared clonotypes between healthy human individuals. Clones were read by immunoSEQ multiplex PCR, and TCRdb kept only the in-frame ones, dropping some. The sample has roughly 2.2 million clones, approximately 95% seen once. Material: naive CD4+ T cells from PBMCs. Subset noted: CD45RA+ positively selected. All receptors derive from a man in his late teens or twenties in good health. Some clones in this sample may be carry-over from other donors' samples.

The chain links TRBV30 to TRBJ1-5, with D perhaps matching TRBD1 (5 bases). Trimming took off 6 bases at V and 9 bases at J, with 24 bases between the two ends. CDR1 and CDR2 from the germline V gene are GTSNPN and SVGIG (reference sequence). The CDR3 has 15 amino acids. This CDR3 is CACTVWDGRFRPQHF. Here the CDR3 DNA reads TGTGCCTGCACCGTCTGGGACGGACGCTTTAGGCCCCAGCATTTT. Based on the CDR3 plus reference TRBV30 and TRBJ1-5, the full variable domain is SQTIHQWPATLVQPVGSPLSLECTVEGTSNPNLYWYRQAAGRGLQLLFYSVGIGQISSEVPQNLSASRPQDRQFILSSKKLLLSDSGFYLCACTVWDGRFRPQHFGDGTRLSIL.

The chain has TRBV7-9 and TRBJ1-5; 7 bases are shared with TRBD1. The CDR3 has 17 residues. Trimming took 1 base from V and 0 from J; bases not matched to a gene: 6. CDR1 is SEHNR, CDR2 FQNEAQ, per germline (reference sequence). The CDR3 loop reads CASSLGDSAYSNQPQHF. For the CDR3, the DNA is TGTGCCAGCAGCTTAGGGGACAGTGCATATAGCAATCAGCCCCAGCATTTT.

This clone occurred once. The chain joins TRBV18 to TRBJ2-4; D is possibly TRBD2 (6 bases). From germline, CDR1 is KGHSH and CDR2 LQKENI. V lost 8 bases, J lost 0 bases, and 14 bases lay in between. The CDR3 is 15 amino acids. This CDR3 reads CASPAGILAKNIQYF. The DNA for the CDR3 is TGTGCCAGCCCGGCGGGGATCTTAGCCAAAAACATTCAGTACTTC.

The chain combines TRBV9 with TRBJ2-7, with 10 bases identical to TRBD2. There are 15 residues in the CDR3. V was pared by 4 bases and J by 2 bases, with 6 bases of the junction left unmatched. The germline V gene has CDR1 SGDLS and CDR2 YYNGEE. CDR3 nucleotide sequence: TGTGCCAGCAGCCCCACTAGCGGGACCCCCTACGAGCAGTACTTC. Translated, it gives CASSPTSGTPYEQYF.

The chain has TRBV9 and TRBJ2-3, with 8 bases aligning to TRBD1. Germline V CDR1 and CDR2: SGDLS, YYNGEE. Unmatched junction bases numbered 9, after V lost 4 bases and J lost 2 bases. This CDR3 has 16 amino acids. In DNA, the CDR3 is TGTGCCAGCAGCCGAACCGACAGGGGCTACACAGATACGCAGTATTTT. This encodes CASSRTDRGYTDTQYF. Looking up the rest from reference TRBV9 and TRBJ2-3 gives the full variable domain: DSGVTQTPKHLITATGQRVTLRCSPRSGDLSVYWYQQSLDQGLQFLIQYYNGEERAKGNILERFSAQQFPDLHSELNLSSLELGDSALYFCASSRTDRGYTDTQYFGPGTRLTVL.

This clone was seen a single time. The rearrangement joins TRBV5-1 to TRBJ2-3, with a tentative D call TRBD2 (6 bases). Germline assignment: CDR1 SGHRS and CDR2 YFSETQ. Trimming removed 0 bases at V and 6 bases at J, with 20 bases between. The CDR3 is 17 amino acids. The CDR3 region has the DNA TGCGCCAGCAGCTTGGGGGGATTAGTCGGAGGAGGGGATACGCAGTATTTT. Residues: CASSLGGLVGGGDTQYF.

In its sample, this clone was seen once. CDR3 protein: CAWSRGTSGSGQETQYF. As DNA, the CDR3 is TGTGCCTGGTCCCGAGGGACTAGCGGGAGTGGCCAAGAGACCCAGTACTTC. The rearrangement links TRBV30 to TRBJ2-5; 14 bases map to TRBD2. Germline assignment: CDR1 GTSNPN and CDR2 SVGIG (reference sequence). The junction had 9 bases not matched to a gene; V was cut back by 5 bases and J by 1 base. The CDR3 runs 17 residues.

The rearrangement links TRBV27 to TRBJ2-1; 10 bases map to TRBD1. Germline CDR1 reads MNHEY; CDR2 reads SMNVEV (reference sequence). J gave up 4 bases and V 6 bases, and 9 bases lay outside the gene matches. The CDR3 extends over 16 amino acids. The DNA for the CDR3 is TGTGCCAGCAGCCTAAGCCGGGACAGGGGATACAATGAGCAGTTCTTC. Amino acid sequence: CASSLSRDRGYNEQFF.

This clone was seen a single time. This sequence joins TRBV5-3 and TRBJ1-1; 7 nucleotides match TRBD1. TRBV5-3 is marked as an open reading frame, function uncertain. CDR3 size: 16 residues. V shed 2 bases, J shed 1 base, and the junction held 8 bases outside the gene matches. CDR3 loop: CARSFDGTASNTEAFF. The CDR3 bases are TGTGCCAGAAGCTTTGACGGGACAGCTTCGAACACTGAAGCTTTCTTT.

The genes are TRBV4-1 and TRBJ2-5; D gene unclear. Looked up from germline, CDR1 is MGHRA and CDR2 is YSYEKL. V shed 1 base and J shed 0 bases, with 9 bases lying between them. The CDR3 covers 15 residues. DNA for the CDR3: TGCGCCAGCAGCCAAGTAAAGGGATACCAAGAGACCCAGTACTTC. Encoded protein: CASSQVKGYQETQYF.

The rearrangement links TRBV18 to TRBJ1-1; D unresolved. The CDR3 runs 14 residues. The V gene lost 6 bases and the J gene lost 6 bases, with 17 bases spanning the gap. The germline gives CDR1 KGHSH, CDR2 LQKENI. The chain's CDR3 is CASSDERQGPEAFF. The CDR3 DNA reads TGTGCCAGCTCCGACGAGCGACAAGGGCCTGAAGCTTTCTTT. The variable domain in full, completed from reference TRBV18 and TRBJ1-1, reads NAGVMQNPRHLVRRRGQEARLRCSPMKGHSHVYWYRQLPEEGLKFMVYLQKENIIDESGMPKERFSAEFPKEGPSILRIQQVVRGDSAAYFCASSDERQGPEAFFGQGTRLTVV.

The chain carries TRBV28 and TRBJ1-3; possible D gene TRBD1, 5 bases. The CDR3 sequence is 15 residues long. In germline, CDR1 is MDHEN, CDR2 SYDVKM. The V end was cut by 2 bases, the J end by 1 base, with 9 bases between. CDR3: CASSLPGPSGNTIYF. Written as DNA, the CDR3 is TGTGCCAGCAGTTTACCGGGACCTTCTGGAAACACCATATATTTT.

CDR3 in DNA: TGTGCCAGCAGTTTTGAGGGTCTCGGTGGAAACATTCAGTACTTC. This sequence encodes CASSFEGLGGNIQYF. The chain uses TRBV27 and TRBJ2-4; D perhaps matches TRBD2 (5 bases). V lost 3 bases and J lost 6, with 15 bases in between. The CDR3 consists of 15 residues. Germline assignment: CDR1 MNHEY and CDR2 SMNVEV (reference sequence).

The genes are TRBV5-8 and TRBJ2-3, with unresolved D. The germline V and J ends were trimmed by 0 bases and 7 bases, with 9 bases remaining between them. The CDR3 is 13 residues long. The germline V gene encodes CDR1 SGHTS and CDR2 YDEGEE. CDR3: CASSLVAHHTQYF. The CDR3, as DNA: TGTGCCAGCAGCTTGGTCGCCCACCATACGCAGTATTTT.

A single count supports this clone. V usage is TRBV6-1 and J usage is TRBJ1-5, with D unclear. Germline assignment: CDR1 MNHNS and CDR2 SASEGT. The CDR3 length is 14 residues. Deletions cut 2 bases from V and 3 bases from J, with 8 bases between. The CDR3 region has the DNA TGTGCCAGCAGTGAAAGGGAGGCCAATCAGCCCCAGCATTTT. It codes for CASSEREANQPQHF.

The CDR3 DNA is TGCGCCAGCAGCCAAGAAAGGAGGGGAGGCGACTATGGCTACACCTTC. Its translation is CASSQERRGGDYGYTF. V gene TRBV4-1 combines with J gene TRBJ1-2, with D possibly being TRBD1 (5 bases). CDR1 is MGHRA and CDR2 is YSYEKL in the germline V gene. This CDR3 region has 16 residues. V was pared by 0 bases and J by 3 bases, with 14 bases between.

A word on this clone: Other DNA sequences from this sample encode an identical CDR3 as well. The chain uses TRBV6-5 and TRBJ1-2; tentative D call: TRBD1 (5 bases). The CDR3 extends over 13 amino acids. The germline V gene encodes CDR1 MNHEY and CDR2 SVGAGI. Between the trimmed V and J ends, which lost 2 bases and 4 bases, there was a span of 8 bases. The DNA for the CDR3 is TGTGCCAGCAGTTACGAGGGGAGCTATGGCTACACCTTC. Its translation is CASSYEGSYGYTF.

The chain uses TRBV6-1 and TRBJ2-7, with 12 bases identical to TRBD1. CDR3 length: 15 residues. Germline loops: CDR1 MNHNS, CDR2 SASEGT. V shed 4 bases, J shed 5 bases, and the junction held 6 bases outside the gene matches. The DNA for the CDR3 is TGTGCCAGCAGTGCAGCCGGGACAGGGGGCCACGAGCAGTACTTC. It specifies CASSAAGTGGHEQYF.

The V call is TRBV7-2, the J call TRBJ2-5; unclear D gene. Germline loops: CDR1 SGHTA, CDR2 FQGNSA. Trimming took off 1 base at V and 5 bases at J, with 11 bases between the two ends. The CDR3 has 14 amino acids. The CDR3 loop reads CASSLGSGPETQYF. CDR3 bases: TGTGCCAGCAGCTTAGGATCAGGACCGGAGACCCAGTACTTC.

This clone has only a few counts. This sequence joins TRBV28 and TRBJ1-5, with 7 positions matching TRBD1. The CDR3 is 12 residues long. Germline V gene data show CDR1 as MDHEN and CDR2 as SYDVKM. Trimming at V came to 11 bases and at J to 2 bases, leaving 3 bases not matched to a gene. The DNA of the CDR3 is TGTGCCTGCACAGGGGGCAATCAGCCCCAGCATTTT. Translated, it gives CACTGGNQPQHF.

J is TRBJ2-7 and V is TRBV6-6, with D perhaps being TRBD1 or TRBD2 (5 bases each). Germline V CDR1 and CDR2: MNHNY, SVGAGI (reference sequence). The CDR3 totals 16 residues. V was shortened by 2 bases and J by 3 bases, with 17 bases between the two germline ends. In DNA form, the CDR3 reads TGTGCCAGCAGTTACCGCCGGGACGGACAAATCTACGAGCAGTACTTC. Its translation is CASSYRRDGQIYEQYF.

This chain joins TRBV28 and TRBJ2-7; the D gene could be TRBD1 or TRBD2 (5 bases each). The CDR3 loop spans 14 amino acids. CDR1 is MDHEN, CDR2 SYDVKM, per germline. V was cut by 9 bases and J by 2 bases, with 17 bases left in between. CDR3 nucleotide sequence: TGTGCCAGTTCGCCGGGACGGATGACCTACGAGCAGTACTTC. Translated, it gives CASSPGRMTYEQYF. The variable domain in full, completed from reference TRBV28 and TRBJ2-7, reads DVKVTQSSRYLVKRTGEKVFLECVQDMDHENMFWYRQDPGLGLRLIYFSYDVKMKEKGDIPEGYSVSREKKERFSLILESASTNQTSMYLCASSPGRMTYEQYFGPGTRLTVT.

V is TRBV6-1 and J is TRBJ2-3, with D possibly matching TRBD2 (6 bases). This CDR3 comprises 14 residues. V was cut by 5 bases and J by 2 bases, with 11 bases left in between. Germline assignment: CDR1 MNHNS and CDR2 SASEGT. CDR3 sequence: CASSTAGYTDTQYF. CDR3 in DNA: TGTGCCAGCAGTACTGCGGGATACACAGATACGCAGTATTTT.

The chain couples TRBV7-2 to TRBJ2-3, with 9 bases fitting TRBD2. This CDR3 contains 16 residues. CDR1 and CDR2 (germline): SGHTA, FQGNSA. Trimming removed 7 bases from V and 2 bases from J; junction bases left unmatched: 10. The CDR3 is CASTPDSGRPTDTQYF. The CDR3 DNA is TGTGCCAGCACCCCCGACAGCGGGAGGCCCACAGATACGCAGTATTTT.

The genes are TRBV28 and TRBJ1-4, with D possibly TRBD1 on 5 matching bases. CDR1 and CDR2 (germline): MDHEN, SYDVKM. This CDR3 is built from 12 residues. Trimming cost V 6 bases and J 15 bases, with 17 bases left between them. The CDR3 sequence: CASSPPREEVFF. CDR3 coding DNA: TGTGCCAGCAGCCCCCCCAGGGAAGAAGTGTTTTTT.

This sequence joins TRBV23-1 and TRBJ1-1; D remains ambiguous. TRBV23-1 carries the ORF label, with uncertain function. The length of the CDR3 is 17 residues. V gave up 0 bases and J gave up 5 bases, with 19 bases separating them. The CDR3 region is CASSQSPSHGPGTEAFF. Written as DNA, the CDR3 is TGCGCCAGCAGTCAATCCCCGTCCCACGGCCCGGGAACTGAAGCTTTCTTT.

The chain employs TRBV27 and TRBJ2-7; possibly TRBD2 for D (6 bases). Trimming removed 6 bases at V and 3 bases at J, with 12 bases between. CDR3 length equals 13 residues. Germline V gene lookup returns CDR1 MNHEY and CDR2 SMNVEV (reference sequence). The CDR3 DNA reads as TGTGCCAGCAGCGTTGGGGGGATCTACGAGCAGTACTTC. It codes for CASSVGGIYEQYF.